This TCR beta chain stems from a study of human CD8 memory T cell subsets. Overall study findings and caveats: Stem-like memory T cells and precursor exhausted T cells had repertoires that overlapped very little. Similar levels of high diversity, measured as normalized Shannon-Wiener diversity, were found in stem-like memory and precursor exhausted T cells, which was not the case for effector memory cells.

Making the TCR beta libraries relied on UMI-labeled 5' RACE. TCRdb reworked the 5' RACE reads into one entry per CDR3 protein, no DNA. The sample features over 7,000 distinct CDR3 sequences, with 21% in its top ten. Total RNA was taken from over 140,000 sorted CD8+ T cells, in duplicate, per subset. CDR1 is SGHVS and CDR2 is FQNEAQ in the germline V gene. The CDR3 runs to 14 residues. Comment on this clonotype: What it binds is unknown.

The sequence was collected from a human donor in good health. The rearrangement uses TRBV7-8 and TRBJ1-2; the D gene TCRdb calls, TRBD1, cannot be checked with no DNA. The material sequenced was CD8+ T cells from PBMCs. CDR3: CASSYQTGENGYTF.